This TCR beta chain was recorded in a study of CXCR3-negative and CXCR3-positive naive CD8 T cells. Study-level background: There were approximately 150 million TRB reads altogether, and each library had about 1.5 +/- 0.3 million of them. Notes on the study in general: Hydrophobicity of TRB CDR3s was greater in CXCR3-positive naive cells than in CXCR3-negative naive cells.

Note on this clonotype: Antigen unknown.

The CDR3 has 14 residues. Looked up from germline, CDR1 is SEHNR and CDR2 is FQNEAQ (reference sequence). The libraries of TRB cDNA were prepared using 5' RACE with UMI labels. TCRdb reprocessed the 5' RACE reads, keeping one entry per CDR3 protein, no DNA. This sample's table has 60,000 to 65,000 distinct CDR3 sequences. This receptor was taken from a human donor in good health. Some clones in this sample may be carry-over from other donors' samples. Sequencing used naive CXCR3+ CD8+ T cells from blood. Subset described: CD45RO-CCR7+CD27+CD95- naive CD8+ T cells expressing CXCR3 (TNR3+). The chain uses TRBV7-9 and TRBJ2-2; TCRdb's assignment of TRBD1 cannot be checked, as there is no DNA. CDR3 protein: CASSPRTGAGELFF. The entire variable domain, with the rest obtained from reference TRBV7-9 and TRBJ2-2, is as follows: DTGVSQNPRHKITKRGQNVTFRCDPISEHNRLYWYRQTLGQGPEFLTYFQNEAQLEKSRLLSDRFSAERPKGSFSTLEIQRTEQGDSAMYLCASSPRTGAGELFFGEGSRLTVL.